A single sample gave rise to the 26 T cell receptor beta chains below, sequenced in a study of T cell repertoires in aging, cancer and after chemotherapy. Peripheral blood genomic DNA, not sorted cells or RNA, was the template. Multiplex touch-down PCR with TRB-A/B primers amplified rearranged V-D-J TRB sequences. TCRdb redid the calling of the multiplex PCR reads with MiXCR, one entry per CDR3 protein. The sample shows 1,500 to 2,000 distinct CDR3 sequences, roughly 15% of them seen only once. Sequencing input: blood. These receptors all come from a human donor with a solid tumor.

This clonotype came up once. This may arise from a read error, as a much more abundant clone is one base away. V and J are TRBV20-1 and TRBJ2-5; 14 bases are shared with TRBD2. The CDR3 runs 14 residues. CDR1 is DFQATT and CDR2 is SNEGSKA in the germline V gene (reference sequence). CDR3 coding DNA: TGCAGTGCTATCGGGACTAGCGGGAGTCAGACCGAGTACTTC. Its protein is CSAIGTSGSQTEYF.

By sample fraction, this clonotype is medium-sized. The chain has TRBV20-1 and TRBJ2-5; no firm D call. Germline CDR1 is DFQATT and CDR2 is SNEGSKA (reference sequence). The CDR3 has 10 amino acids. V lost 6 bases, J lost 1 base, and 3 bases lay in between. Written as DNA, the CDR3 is TGCAGTGCCACCCAAGAGACCCAGTACTTC. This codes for CSATQETQYF.

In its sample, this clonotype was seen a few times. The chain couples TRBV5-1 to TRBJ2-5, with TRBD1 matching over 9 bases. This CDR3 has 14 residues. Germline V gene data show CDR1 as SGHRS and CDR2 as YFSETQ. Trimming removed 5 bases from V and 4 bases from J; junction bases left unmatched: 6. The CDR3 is CASSSTGGRETQYF. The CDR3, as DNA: TGCGCCAGCAGTTCTACAGGGGGCCGAGAGACCCAGTACTTC.

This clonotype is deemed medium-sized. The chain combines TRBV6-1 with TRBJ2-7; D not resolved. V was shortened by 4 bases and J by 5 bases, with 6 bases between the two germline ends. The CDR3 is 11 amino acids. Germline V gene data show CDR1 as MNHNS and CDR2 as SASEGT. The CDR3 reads CASSATHEQYF. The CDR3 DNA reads TGTGCCAGCAGTGCTACGCACGAGCAGTACTTC.

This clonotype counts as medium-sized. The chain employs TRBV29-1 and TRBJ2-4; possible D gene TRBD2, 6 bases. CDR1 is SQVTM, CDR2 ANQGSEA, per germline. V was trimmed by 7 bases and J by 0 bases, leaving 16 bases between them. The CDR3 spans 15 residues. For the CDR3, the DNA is TGCAGCGCGGGACTCCCCGGAGGAGCCAAAAACATTCAGTACTTC. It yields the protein CSAGLPGGAKNIQYF.

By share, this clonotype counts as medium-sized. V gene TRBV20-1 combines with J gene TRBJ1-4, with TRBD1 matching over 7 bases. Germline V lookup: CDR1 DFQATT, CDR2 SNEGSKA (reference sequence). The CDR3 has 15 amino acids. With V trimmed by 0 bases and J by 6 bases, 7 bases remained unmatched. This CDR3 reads CSARDPTGMDEKLFF. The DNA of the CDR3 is TGCAGTGCTAGAGATCCGACAGGGATGGATGAAAAACTGTTTTTT.

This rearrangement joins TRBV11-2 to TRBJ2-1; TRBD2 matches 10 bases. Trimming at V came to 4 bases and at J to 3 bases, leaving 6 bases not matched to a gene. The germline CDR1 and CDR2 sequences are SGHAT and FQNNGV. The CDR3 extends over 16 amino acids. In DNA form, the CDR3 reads TGTGCCAGCAGCTACCCGGGACTAGCGAGCTACAATGAGCAGTTCTTC. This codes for CASSYPGLASYNEQFF.

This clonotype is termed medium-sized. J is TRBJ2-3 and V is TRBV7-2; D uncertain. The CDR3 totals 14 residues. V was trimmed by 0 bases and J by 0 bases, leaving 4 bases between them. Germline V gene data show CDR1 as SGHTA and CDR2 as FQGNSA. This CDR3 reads CASSLARSTDTQYF. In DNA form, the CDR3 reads TGTGCCAGCAGCTTAGCCAGGAGCACAGATACGCAGTATTTT.

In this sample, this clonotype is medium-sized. The CDR3: CASSRDRAIYNEQFF. The CDR3 DNA follows: TGTGCCAGCAGTCGGGACAGGGCGATATACAATGAGCAGTTCTTC. This chain joins TRBV12-3 or TRBV12-4 and TRBJ2-1; 9 nucleotides agree with TRBD1. V was pared by 5 bases and J by 4 bases, with 6 bases of the junction left unmatched. There are 15 residues in the CDR3.

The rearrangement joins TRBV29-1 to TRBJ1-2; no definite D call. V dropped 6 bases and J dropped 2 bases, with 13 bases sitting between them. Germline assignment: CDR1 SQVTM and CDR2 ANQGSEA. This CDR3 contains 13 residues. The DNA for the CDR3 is TGCAGCGTACTCGACCCACTCAACTATGGCTACACCTTC. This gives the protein CSVLDPLNYGYTF. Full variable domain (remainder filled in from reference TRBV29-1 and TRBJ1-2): SAVISQKPSRDICQRGTSLTIQCQVDSQVTMMFWYRQQPGQSLTLIATANQGSEATYESGFVIDKFPISRPNLTFSTLTVSNMSPEDSSIYLCSVLDPLNYGYTFGSGTRLTVV.

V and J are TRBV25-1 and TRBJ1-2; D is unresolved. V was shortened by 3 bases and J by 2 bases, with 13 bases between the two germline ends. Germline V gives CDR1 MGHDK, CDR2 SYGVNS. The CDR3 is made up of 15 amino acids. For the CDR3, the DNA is TGTGCCAGCAGTGATTTTAATGGACCGAACTATGGCTACACCTTC. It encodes CASSDFNGPNYGYTF.

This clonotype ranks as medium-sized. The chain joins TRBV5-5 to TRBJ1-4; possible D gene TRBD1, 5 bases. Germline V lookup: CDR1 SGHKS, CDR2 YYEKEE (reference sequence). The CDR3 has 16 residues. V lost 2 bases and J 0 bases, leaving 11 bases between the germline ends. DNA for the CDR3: TGTGCCAGCAGCTTTGACAGCTTCCCAACTAATGAAAAACTGTTTTTT. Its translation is CASSFDSFPTNEKLFF. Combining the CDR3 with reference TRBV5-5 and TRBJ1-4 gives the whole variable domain DAGVTQSPTHLIKTRGQQVTLRCSPISGHKSVSWYQQVLGQGPQFIFQYYEKEERGRGNFPDRFSARQFPNYSSELNVNALLLGDSALYLCASSFDSFPTNEKLFFGSGTQLSVL.

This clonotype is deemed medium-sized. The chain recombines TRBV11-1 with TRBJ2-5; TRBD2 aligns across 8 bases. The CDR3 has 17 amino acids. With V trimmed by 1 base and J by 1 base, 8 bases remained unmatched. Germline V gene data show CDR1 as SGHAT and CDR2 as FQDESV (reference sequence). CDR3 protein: CASSLVTSGRGQETQYF. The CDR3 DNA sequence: TGTGCCAGCAGCTTAGTTACTAGCGGACGGGGCCAAGAGACCCAGTACTTC.

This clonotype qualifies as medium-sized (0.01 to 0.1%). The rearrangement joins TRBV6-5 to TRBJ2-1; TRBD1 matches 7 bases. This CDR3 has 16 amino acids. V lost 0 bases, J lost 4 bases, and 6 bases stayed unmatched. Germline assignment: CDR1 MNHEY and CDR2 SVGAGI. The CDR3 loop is CASSYSQGVLYNEQFF. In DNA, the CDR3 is TGTGCCAGCAGTTACTCGCAGGGGGTGCTTTACAATGAGCAGTTCTTC.

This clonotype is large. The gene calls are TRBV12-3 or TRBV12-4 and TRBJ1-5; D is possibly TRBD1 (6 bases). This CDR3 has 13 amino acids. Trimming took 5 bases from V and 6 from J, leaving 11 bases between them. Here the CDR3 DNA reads TGTGCCAGCAGTCCAGGGGCGGCTCAGCCCCAGCATTTT. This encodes CASSPGAAQPQHF.

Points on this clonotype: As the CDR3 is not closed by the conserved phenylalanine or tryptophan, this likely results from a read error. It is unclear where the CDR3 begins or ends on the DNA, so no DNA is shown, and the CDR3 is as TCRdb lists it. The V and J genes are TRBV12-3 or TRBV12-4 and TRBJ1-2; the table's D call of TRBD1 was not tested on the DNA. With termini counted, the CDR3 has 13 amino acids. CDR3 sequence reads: CSSSFQGRSGYNL.

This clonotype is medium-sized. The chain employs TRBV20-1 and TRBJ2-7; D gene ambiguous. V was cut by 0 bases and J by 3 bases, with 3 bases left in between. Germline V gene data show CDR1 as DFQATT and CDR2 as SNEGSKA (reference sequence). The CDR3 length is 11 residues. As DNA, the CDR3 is TGCAGTGCTAGAGACGGCTACGAGCAGTACTTC. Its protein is CSARDGYEQYF.

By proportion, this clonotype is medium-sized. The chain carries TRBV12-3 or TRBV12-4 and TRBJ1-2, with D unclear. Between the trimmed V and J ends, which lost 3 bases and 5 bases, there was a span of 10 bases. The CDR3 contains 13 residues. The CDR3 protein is CASSFTREYGYTF. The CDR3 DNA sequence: TGTGCCAGCAGTTTCACTCGGGAGTATGGCTACACCTTC.

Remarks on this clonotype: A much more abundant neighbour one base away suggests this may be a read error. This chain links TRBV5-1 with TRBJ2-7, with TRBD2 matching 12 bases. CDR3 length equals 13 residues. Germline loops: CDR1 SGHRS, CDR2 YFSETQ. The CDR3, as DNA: TGCGTCAGCAGCCTAGCGGGAGGGTACGAGCAGTACTTC. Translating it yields CVSSLAGGYEQYF. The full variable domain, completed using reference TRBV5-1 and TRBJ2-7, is KAGVTQTPRYLIKTRGQQVTLSCSPISGHRSVSWYQQTPGQGLQFLFEYFSETQRNKGNFPGRFSGRQFSNSRSEMNVSTLELGDSALYLCVSSLAGGYEQYFGPGTRLTVT.

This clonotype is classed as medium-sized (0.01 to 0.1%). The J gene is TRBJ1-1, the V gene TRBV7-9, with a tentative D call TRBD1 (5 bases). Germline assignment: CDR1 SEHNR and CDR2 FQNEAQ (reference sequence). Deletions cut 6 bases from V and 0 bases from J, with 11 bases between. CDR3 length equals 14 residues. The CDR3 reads CASRRGGMNTEAFF. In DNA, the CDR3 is TGTGCCAGCAGGAGGGGAGGGATGAACACTGAAGCTTTCTTT. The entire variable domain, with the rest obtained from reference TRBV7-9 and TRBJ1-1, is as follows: DTGVSQNPRHKITKRGQNVTFRCDPISEHNRLYWYRQTLGQGPEFLTYFQNEAQLEKSRLLSDRFSAERPKGSFSTLEIQRTEQGDSAMYLCASRRGGMNTEAFFGQGTRLTVV.

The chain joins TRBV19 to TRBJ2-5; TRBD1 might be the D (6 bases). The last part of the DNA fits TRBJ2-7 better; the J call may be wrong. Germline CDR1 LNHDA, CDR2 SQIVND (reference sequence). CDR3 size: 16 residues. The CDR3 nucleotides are TGTGCCAGTAGTATGTCGGCAGGGGAAATATCCTACGAGCAGTACTTC. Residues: CASSMSAGEISYEQYF.

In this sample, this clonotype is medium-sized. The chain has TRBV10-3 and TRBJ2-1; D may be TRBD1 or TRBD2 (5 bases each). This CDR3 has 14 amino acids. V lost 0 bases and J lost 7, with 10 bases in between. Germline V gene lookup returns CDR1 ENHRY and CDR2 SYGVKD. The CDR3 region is CAISESGDSNEQFF. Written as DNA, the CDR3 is TGTGCCATCAGTGAGTCGGGGGATTCGAATGAGCAGTTCTTC.

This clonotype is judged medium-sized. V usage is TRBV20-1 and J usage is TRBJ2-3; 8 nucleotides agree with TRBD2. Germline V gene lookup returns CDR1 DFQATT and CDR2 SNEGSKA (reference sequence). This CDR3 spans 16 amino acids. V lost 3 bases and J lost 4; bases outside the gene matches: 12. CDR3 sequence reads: CSASDTGTRLPDTQYF. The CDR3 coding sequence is TGCAGTGCTAGTGATACCGGGACTAGACTTCCAGATACGCAGTATTTT.

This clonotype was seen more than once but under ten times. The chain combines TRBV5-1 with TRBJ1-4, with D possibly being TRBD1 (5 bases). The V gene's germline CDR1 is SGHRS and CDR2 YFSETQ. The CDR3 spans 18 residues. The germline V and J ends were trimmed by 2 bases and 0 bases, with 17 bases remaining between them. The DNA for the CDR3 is TGCGCCAGCAGCTTTGGTTGGGGCGGAAGCGCAACTAATGAAAAACTGTTTTTT. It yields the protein CASSFGWGGSATNEKLFF.

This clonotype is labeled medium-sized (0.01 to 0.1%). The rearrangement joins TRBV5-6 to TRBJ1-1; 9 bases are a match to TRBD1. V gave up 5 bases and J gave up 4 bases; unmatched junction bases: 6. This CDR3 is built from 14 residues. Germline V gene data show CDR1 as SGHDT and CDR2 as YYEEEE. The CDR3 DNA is TGTGCCAGCAGGGGGACAGGGACTGGCACTGAAGCTTTCTTT. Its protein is CASRGTGTGTEAFF.

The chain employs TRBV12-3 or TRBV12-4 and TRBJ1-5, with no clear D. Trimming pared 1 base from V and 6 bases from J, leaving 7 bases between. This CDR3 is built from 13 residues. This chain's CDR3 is CASSLGAAQPQHF. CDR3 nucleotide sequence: TGTGCCAGCAGTTTAGGGGCGGCTCAGCCCCAGCATTTT.